A single TCR beta chain is shown here with its context. The antigen it recognizes is unknown. Base qualities were left out, and no much larger clone turns up one base away. This specimen belongs to a study of blood T cell repertoires in COVID-19 (dated by TCRdb to 2018 to 2021). For the study in its entirety: Samples from collaborators originated in the United States, Italy and Spain and spanned both the acute and convalescent phases of COVID-19. The prospective study material was composed of cDNA or gDNA derived from T cells, B-cell-depleted T cells, or PBMCs. The dataset comprised deeply sampled blood TCRbeta repertoires from subjects exposed to, actively infected with, or recovered from COVID-19. The repertoires were released in a freely available public database intended as a resource for research on the immune response to SARS-CoV-2. The samples were drawn from two sources: the first 160 participants of the ongoing ImmuneRACE study, and 950 to 1,500 subjects contributed by 6 global collaborators. The sample metadata nearly always contained a de-identified subject ID, COVID-19 status, age in years and sex. Where available, HLA class I and class II types were taken from metadata supplied by the sample provider and were not determined by assay-based typing.

The germline V and J ends show losses of 1 base and 2 bases respectively, and no gene match explains 3 bases of the junction. From its cysteine to its phenylalanine, the CDR3 spans 15 amino acids. The retained sequence is limited to the CDR3, 45 bases, with the frame set at the first base. The germline V gene (reference sequence) specifies LNHDA as CDR1 and SQIVND as CDR2. Paper-wide results and their limitations: The amount of clinical and demographic metadata varied by source and participant and was provided uncurated.

The immunoSEQ Assay, a bias-controlled multiplex PCR, was used to amplify TCRbeta CDR3 regions from genomic DNA. In the authors' own workflow: The number of nucleated cells in each sample was estimated by amplification of reference gene primers within the assay. To quantify the absolute abundance of each unique TCRbeta CDR3 rearrangement, sequence reads were collapsed and filtered. For each sample, productive Simpson clonality was calculated by taking the square root of Simpson's diversity index across productive rearrangements. TCRdb re-hosts the immuneACCESS table, in-frame sequences only. Its copies lack some clones; in the studies checked, an unresolved V gene accounts for under half of them, and the cause for the rest is not known. The V and J calls and the clone size are those of that table, but D and trimming were determined from the DNA. The sample has approximately 240,000 clones on record, 85% to 90% of them singletons. The top ten hold approximately 3.5% of the sample.

In the prospective study, participants were about 18 to 90 years old, resided in about two dozen geographic areas of the United States, and were enrolled through a virtual design. To assign participants to cohorts, the prospective study relied on clinical history that participants themselves reported in a screening survey and a study questionnaire. Each participant in the prospective study had whole blood, serum and a nasopharyngeal or oropharyngeal swab collected by mobile phlebotomists. Over an approximately 2-month period, participants in the prospective study had the option of providing additional blood draws and questionnaires. Prospective study blood samples were shipped either frozen or at room temperature before DNA extraction.

Recombination connected TRBV19 to TRBJ1-2, with 8 bases aligning to TRBD1. This receptor was obtained from a woman under 30 in a cohort exposed to, infected with or recovered from COVID-19 (not recorded which). Sequencing input: PBMCs or T cells enriched from blood (not recorded which). For the CDR3, the sequence is CASSIVRDRNYGYTF. In nucleotide form, the sequence is TGTGCCAGTAGTATAGTGAGGGACAGGAACTATGGCTACACCTTC.